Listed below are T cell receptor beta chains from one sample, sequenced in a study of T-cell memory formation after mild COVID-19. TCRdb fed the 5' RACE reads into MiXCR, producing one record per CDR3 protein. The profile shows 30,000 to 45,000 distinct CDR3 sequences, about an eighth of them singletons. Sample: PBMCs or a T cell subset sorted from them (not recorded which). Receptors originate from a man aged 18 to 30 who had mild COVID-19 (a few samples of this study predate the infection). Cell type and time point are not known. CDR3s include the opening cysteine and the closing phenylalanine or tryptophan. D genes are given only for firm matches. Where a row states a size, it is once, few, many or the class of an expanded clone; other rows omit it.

CDR3nt: TGTGCCAGCAGTCGGCAGGCTGACTATGGCTACACCTTC
CDR3aa: CASSRQADYGYTF
v_gene: TRBV6-2/TRBV6-3
d_gene: -
j_gene: TRBJ1-2
abundance: many

CDR3nt: TGTGCCAGCACCCCTAGCGGGGGCCAATACAATGAGCAGTTCTTC
CDR3aa: CASTPSGGQYNEQFF
v_gene: TRBV4-2
d_gene: TRBD2
j_gene: TRBJ2-1
abundance: many

CDR3nt: TGTGCCAGCAATCGTTTTGGGGGCACCCTGAACACTGAAGCTTTCTTT
CDR3aa: CASNRFGGTLNTEAFF
v_gene: TRBV6-1
d_gene: -
j_gene: TRBJ1-1
abundance: -

CDR3nt: TGTGCCAGCAGCCCCCCCGCGGGGGAGGAGGGCTACACCTTC
CDR3aa: CASSPPAGEEGYTF
v_gene: TRBV28
d_gene: -
j_gene: TRBJ1-2
abundance: -

CDR3nt: TGCGCCAGCAGCCAAGATGGTTCAGGAGGCTATGGCTACACCTTC
CDR3aa: CASSQDGSGGYGYTF
v_gene: TRBV4-3
d_gene: -
j_gene: TRBJ1-2
abundance: many

CDR3nt: TGCGCCAGCAGCCAAGATTTGTACGCCTTCGCTGGTTCACCCCTCCACTTT
CDR3aa: CASSQDLYAFAGSPLHF
v_gene: TRBV4-1
d_gene: -
j_gene: TRBJ1-6
abundance: -

CDR3nt: TGTGCCAGCAGCGCCGGACAGGGTACCTCCTACGAGCAGTACTTC
CDR3aa: CASSAGQGTSYEQYF
v_gene: TRBV7-2
d_gene: TRBD1
j_gene: TRBJ2-7
abundance: many

CDR3nt: TGTGCCAGCAGCCCAACCGGCGGGGGGGCCGTTGGTACGCAGTATTTT
CDR3aa: CASSPTGGGAVGTQYF
v_gene: TRBV7-2
d_gene: TRBD2
j_gene: TRBJ2-3
abundance: many

CDR3nt: TGTGCCAGCAGCCCCATCCCGGGACAGGGGGCTCGGGAGCAGTTCTTC
CDR3aa: CASSPIPGQGAREQFF
v_gene: TRBV7-3
d_gene: TRBD1
j_gene: TRBJ2-1
abundance: many

CDR3nt: TGTGCCAGCAGTTTATCGTCTGGGGCTACGCAGTATTTT
CDR3aa: CASSLSSGATQYF
v_gene: TRBV12-3/TRBV12-4
d_gene: -
j_gene: TRBJ2-3
abundance: many

CDR3nt: TGTGCCAGCAGCCAACGGGACGGAGAAAACATTCAGTACTTC
CDR3aa: CASSQRDGENIQYF
v_gene: TRBV3-1
d_gene: -
j_gene: TRBJ2-4
abundance: many

CDR3nt: TGTGCCAGCAGTCCCTCTTTGTTCTCCTACGAGCAGTACTTC
CDR3aa: CASSPSLFSYEQYF
v_gene: TRBV6-6
d_gene: -
j_gene: TRBJ2-7
abundance: many

CDR3nt: TGTGCCAGCACCCTCGGGGAGGCCCAGGGCTATGGCTACACCTTC
CDR3aa: CASTLGEAQGYGYTF
v_gene: TRBV12-3/TRBV12-4
d_gene: -
j_gene: TRBJ1-2
abundance: many

CDR3nt: TGTGCCAGCAGCTTTCGGGCTAGCGGGGGACCCAGCACAGATACGCAGTATTTT
CDR3aa: CASSFRASGGPSTDTQYF
v_gene: TRBV7-3
d_gene: TRBD2
j_gene: TRBJ2-3
abundance: many

CDR3nt: TGCGCCAGCAGTGGCCCGATCGGGACTCTAGGTGGCTACACCTTC
CDR3aa: CASSGPIGTLGGYTF
v_gene: TRBV10-2
d_gene: -
j_gene: TRBJ1-2
abundance: -

CDR3nt: TGCAGTGCTACTATACAGGGCAGGAAAAACATTCAGTACTTC
CDR3aa: CSATIQGRKNIQYF
v_gene: TRBV20-1
d_gene: -
j_gene: TRBJ2-4
abundance: many

CDR3nt: TGCGCCAGCAGCTTACTAGCGGGGCCTGGCGAGACCCAGTACTTC
CDR3aa: CASSLLAGPGETQYF
v_gene: TRBV5-1
d_gene: TRBD2
j_gene: TRBJ2-5
abundance: many

CDR3nt: TGCAGTGCCTTAGGGGGGTACGAGCAGTACTTC
CDR3aa: CSALGGYEQYF
v_gene: TRBV20-1
d_gene: -
j_gene: TRBJ2-7
abundance: -

CDR3nt: TGTGCCAGTGGGGGCGCAGATACGCAGTATTTT
CDR3aa: CASGGADTQYF
v_gene: TRBV6-6
d_gene: -
j_gene: TRBJ2-3
abundance: many

CDR3nt: TGTGCTAGTGCCAGGGAGGCAGGGGGGATCTATGGCTACACCTTC
CDR3aa: CASAREAGGIYGYTF
v_gene: TRBV12-5
d_gene: TRBD1
j_gene: TRBJ1-2
abundance: -

CDR3nt: TGTGCCTGTCACCGGGACGGATCCTACGAGCAGTACTTC
CDR3aa: CACHRDGSYEQYF
v_gene: TRBV30
d_gene: -
j_gene: TRBJ2-7
abundance: many

CDR3nt: TGTGCCAGCAGTCGTCTCGGTACCTCGCAAGAGACCCAGTACTTC
CDR3aa: CASSRLGTSQETQYF
v_gene: TRBV6-2/TRBV6-3
d_gene: -
j_gene: TRBJ2-5
abundance: many

CDR3nt: TGTGCCAGCAGCTTCTGGACTAGCGGGGCCTCCTATTCCTACGAGCAGTACTTC
CDR3aa: CASSFWTSGASYSYEQYF
v_gene: TRBV11-2
d_gene: TRBD2
j_gene: TRBJ2-7
abundance: many

CDR3nt: TGCAGCGTTGATACATCGCAAGAGACCCAGTACTTC
CDR3aa: CSVDTSQETQYF
v_gene: TRBV29-1
d_gene: -
j_gene: TRBJ2-5
abundance: many

CDR3nt: TGTGCCAGCAGTTCTCGGCCGGGCCGATCGGGAGGGACCCAGTACTTC
CDR3aa: CASSSRPGRSGGTQYF
v_gene: TRBV28
d_gene: TRBD2
j_gene: TRBJ2-5
abundance: -

CDR3nt: TGCAGTGCCAGCGGACTAGCGGGGGGGCAGGCAGATACGCAGTATTTT
CDR3aa: CSASGLAGGQADTQYF
v_gene: TRBV20-1
d_gene: TRBD2
j_gene: TRBJ2-3
abundance: many

CDR3nt: TGTGCCAGCAGCTTAGTTCCCCATTCACCCCTCCACTTT
CDR3aa: CASSLVPHSPLHF
v_gene: TRBV7-9
d_gene: -
j_gene: TRBJ1-6
abundance: many

CDR3nt: TGCAGCGGCGATCGACAGGGGGGCACTGAAGCTTTCTTT
CDR3aa: CSGDRQGGTEAFF
v_gene: TRBV29-1
d_gene: TRBD1
j_gene: TRBJ1-1
abundance: -

CDR3nt: TGTGCCAGCTCACCCGTCTCAAATGAAAAACTGTTTTTT
CDR3aa: CASSPVSNEKLFF
v_gene: TRBV18
d_gene: -
j_gene: TRBJ1-4
abundance: few

CDR3nt: TGCAGTGCTAGAGGCAGGGAATATCAGCCCCAGCATTTT
CDR3aa: CSARGREYQPQHF
v_gene: TRBV20-1
d_gene: -
j_gene: TRBJ1-5
abundance: many

CDR3nt: TGTGCCAGCACCCCCCGGAACACAGATACGCAGTATTTT
CDR3aa: CASTPRNTDTQYF
v_gene: TRBV7-2
d_gene: -
j_gene: TRBJ2-3
abundance: -

CDR3nt: TGTGCCAGCAGCTCTCGTGGCGGGGGCCGGGCCGGGGAGCTGTTTTTT
CDR3aa: CASSSRGGGRAGELFF
v_gene: TRBV7-9
d_gene: -
j_gene: TRBJ2-2
abundance: many

CDR3nt: TGCGCCAGGGGTCCGGGACAGGGCGCCCCTGGGGCCAACGTCCTGACTTTC
CDR3aa: CARGPGQGAPGANVLTF
v_gene: TRBV23-1
d_gene: TRBD1
j_gene: TRBJ2-6
abundance: -

CDR3nt: TGTGCCAGCAGCCAAGAGAGGTCGGGTGGTGGGGCCAACGTCCTGACTTTC
CDR3aa: CASSQERSGGGANVLTF
v_gene: TRBV3-1
d_gene: -
j_gene: TRBJ2-6
abundance: many

CDR3nt: TGTGCCAGCGGGGTACGAGGCAATCAGCCCCAGCATTTT
CDR3aa: CASGVRGNQPQHF
v_gene: TRBV7-2
d_gene: -
j_gene: TRBJ1-5
abundance: many

CDR3nt: TGTGCCATCAGTGTCGGCCCGGGAACGCAAGAGACCCAGTACTTC
CDR3aa: CAISVGPGTQETQYF
v_gene: TRBV10-3
d_gene: -
j_gene: TRBJ2-5
abundance: few

CDR3nt: TGCAGTGCTAGAGGCAGGCGAACGACTAGGGGGACCACAGATACGCAGTATTTT
CDR3aa: CSARGRRTTRGTTDTQYF
v_gene: TRBV20-1
d_gene: -
j_gene: TRBJ2-3
abundance: many

CDR3nt: TGTGCCAGCAGTTACACAGGGTTGGCACCCCTCCACTTT
CDR3aa: CASSYTGLAPLHF
v_gene: TRBV6-6
d_gene: -
j_gene: TRBJ1-6
abundance: many

CDR3nt: TGTGCCAGCGGACGGAGGGGGGCCGGTGTGACAGATACGCAGTATTTT
CDR3aa: CASGRRGAGVTDTQYF
v_gene: TRBV5-4
d_gene: -
j_gene: TRBJ2-3
abundance: many

CDR3nt: TGTGCCAGCAGCCCACGGGATGCGGGGGAGCTGTTTTTT
CDR3aa: CASSPRDAGELFF
v_gene: TRBV6-1
d_gene: -
j_gene: TRBJ2-2
abundance: many

CDR3nt: TGCGCCAGCAGCTTGTCACCAGGGGCCTACGAGCAGTACTTC
CDR3aa: CASSLSPGAYEQYF
v_gene: TRBV5-1
d_gene: -
j_gene: TRBJ2-7
abundance: few

CDR3nt: TGTGCTAGTGCCCGCAAGGGGTTGGATCGCCAAGAGACCCAGTACTTC
CDR3aa: CASARKGLDRQETQYF
v_gene: TRBV12-5
d_gene: -
j_gene: TRBJ2-5
abundance: many

CDR3nt: TGTGCCAGCCTCCTGGAAGGGTTCGGCTACACCTTC
CDR3aa: CASLLEGFGYTF
v_gene: TRBV25-1
d_gene: -
j_gene: TRBJ1-2
abundance: many

CDR3nt: TGTGCCAGCAGCCTACCGGGTTTGAACACTGAAGCTTTCTTT
CDR3aa: CASSLPGLNTEAFF
v_gene: TRBV7-2
d_gene: -
j_gene: TRBJ1-1
abundance: -

CDR3nt: TGCAGTGCTAGAGATCGGACAGGGGCTTCATCCCAGCATTTT
CDR3aa: CSARDRTGASSQHF
v_gene: TRBV20-1
d_gene: TRBD1
j_gene: TRBJ1-5
abundance: many

CDR3nt: TGTGCCAGCAGCCACCATGGGGGAGTCAATGAGCAGTTCTTC
CDR3aa: CASSHHGGVNEQFF
v_gene: TRBV28
d_gene: -
j_gene: TRBJ2-1
abundance: few

CDR3nt: TGTGCCAGCAGTTCCCCGACAGGGCCCCAGTATTTT
CDR3aa: CASSSPTGPQYF
v_gene: TRBV7-6
d_gene: TRBD1
j_gene: TRBJ2-3
abundance: many

CDR3nt: TGTGCCAGCAGCTCCGCAGACGGTTACGAGCAGTACTTC
CDR3aa: CASSSADGYEQYF
v_gene: TRBV7-3
d_gene: -
j_gene: TRBJ2-7
abundance: many

CDR3nt: TGTGCCAGCAGTTACCGGTCCGACAGGGTTCTCACCGGGGAGCTGTTTTTT
CDR3aa: CASSYRSDRVLTGELFF
v_gene: TRBV6-2/TRBV6-3
d_gene: TRBD1
j_gene: TRBJ2-2
abundance: many

CDR3nt: TGCAGTGCTACCCTTCCGGGGCGAGAGACCCAGTACTTC
CDR3aa: CSATLPGRETQYF
v_gene: TRBV20-1
d_gene: -
j_gene: TRBJ2-5
abundance: few

CDR3nt: TGTGCCAGCAGCTTAGCAACAGGAACGGGCTACACCTTC
CDR3aa: CASSLATGTGYTF
v_gene: TRBV11-3
d_gene: -
j_gene: TRBJ1-2
abundance: many